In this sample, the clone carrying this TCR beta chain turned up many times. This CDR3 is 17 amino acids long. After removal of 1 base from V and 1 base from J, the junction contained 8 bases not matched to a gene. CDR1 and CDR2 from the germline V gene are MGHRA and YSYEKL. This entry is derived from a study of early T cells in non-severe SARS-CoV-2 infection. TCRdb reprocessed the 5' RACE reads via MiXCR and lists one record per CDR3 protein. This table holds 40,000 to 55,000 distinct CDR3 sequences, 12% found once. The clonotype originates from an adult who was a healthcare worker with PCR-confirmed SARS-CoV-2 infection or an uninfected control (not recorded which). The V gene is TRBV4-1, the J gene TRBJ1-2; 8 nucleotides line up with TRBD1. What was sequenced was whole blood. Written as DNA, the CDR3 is TGCGCCAGCAGCCAAGTGGGACAGGCGCGAAATAACTATGGCTACACCTTC. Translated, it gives CASSQVGQARNNYGYTF.